This TCR beta chain stems from a study of tumor and adjacent non-tumor tissue in lung cancer. Notes on this clonotype: A junction boundary mismatches the germline segment, possibly from a read error.

RNA was extracted from bulk tissue without any cell sorting. This non-tumor lung sample came from over 3 cm beyond the tumor edge. A modified ARM-PCR protocol with three rounds of nested PCR amplified TCRbeta. MiXCR was run by TCRdb on the multiplex PCR reads, yielding one entry per CDR3 protein. The table records 90,000 to 100,000 distinct CDR3 sequences, about 80% of them present only once. CDR3 size: 14 residues. Germline V gene lookup returns CDR1 SGHNT and CDR2 YYREEE (reference sequence). The chain couples TRBV5-4 to TRBJ2-2, with D tentatively TRBD1 or TRBD2 (5 bases each). The clonotype originates from a man in his sixties with small cell lung cancer. The sequenced material came from distant non-tumor lung tissue. This CDR3 reads CASSSIANIGALFF. CDR3 DNA sequence: TGTGCCAGCAGCTCCATCGCGAACATCGGGGCGCTGTTTTTT.